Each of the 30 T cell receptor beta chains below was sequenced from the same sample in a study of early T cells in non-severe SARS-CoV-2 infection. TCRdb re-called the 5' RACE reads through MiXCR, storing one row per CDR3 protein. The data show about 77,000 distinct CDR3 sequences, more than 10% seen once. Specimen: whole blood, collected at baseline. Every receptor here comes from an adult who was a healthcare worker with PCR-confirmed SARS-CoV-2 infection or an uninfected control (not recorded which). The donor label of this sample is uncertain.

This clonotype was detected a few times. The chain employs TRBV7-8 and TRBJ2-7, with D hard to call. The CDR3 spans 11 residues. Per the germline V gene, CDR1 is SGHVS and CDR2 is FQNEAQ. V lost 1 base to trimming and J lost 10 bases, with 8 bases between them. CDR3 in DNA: TGTGCCAGCAGCTTAGGTCCGTACCAGTACTTC. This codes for CASSLGPYQYF.

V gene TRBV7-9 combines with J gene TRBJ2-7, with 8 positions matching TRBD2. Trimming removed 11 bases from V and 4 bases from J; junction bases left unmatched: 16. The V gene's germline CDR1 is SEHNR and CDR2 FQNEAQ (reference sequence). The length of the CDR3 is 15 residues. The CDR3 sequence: CASSPMAGGLYEQYF. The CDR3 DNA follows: TGTGCCTCGTCCCCCATGGCGGGGGGACTTTACGAGCAGTACTTC.

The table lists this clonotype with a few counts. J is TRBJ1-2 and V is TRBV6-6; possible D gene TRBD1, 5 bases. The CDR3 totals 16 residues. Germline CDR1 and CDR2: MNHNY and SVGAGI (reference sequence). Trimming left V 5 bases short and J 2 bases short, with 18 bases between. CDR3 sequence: CASSPRRSDRNYGYTF. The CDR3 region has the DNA TGTGCCAGCAGTCCCCGACGATCTGACAGAAACTATGGCTACACCTTC.

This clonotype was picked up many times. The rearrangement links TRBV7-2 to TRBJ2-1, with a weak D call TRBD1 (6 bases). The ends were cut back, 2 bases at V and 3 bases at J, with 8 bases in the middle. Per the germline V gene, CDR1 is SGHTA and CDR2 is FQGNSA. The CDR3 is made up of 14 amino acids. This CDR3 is CASSLNRDYNEQFF. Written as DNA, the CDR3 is TGTGCCAGCAGCTTAAACAGGGACTACAATGAGCAGTTCTTC.

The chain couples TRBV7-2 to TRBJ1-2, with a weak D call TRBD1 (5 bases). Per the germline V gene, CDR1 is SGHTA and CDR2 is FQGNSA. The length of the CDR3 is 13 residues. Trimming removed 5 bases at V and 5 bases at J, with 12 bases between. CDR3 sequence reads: CASSGIEGYGYTF. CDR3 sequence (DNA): TGTGCCAGCAGCGGGATTGAGGGGTATGGCTACACCTTC. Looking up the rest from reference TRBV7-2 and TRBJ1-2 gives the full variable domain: GAGVSQSPSNKVTEKGKDVELRCDPISGHTALYWYRQSLGQGLEFLIYFQGNSAPDKSGLPSDRFSAERTGGSVSTLTIQRTQQEDSAVYLCASSGIEGYGYTFGSGTRLTVV.

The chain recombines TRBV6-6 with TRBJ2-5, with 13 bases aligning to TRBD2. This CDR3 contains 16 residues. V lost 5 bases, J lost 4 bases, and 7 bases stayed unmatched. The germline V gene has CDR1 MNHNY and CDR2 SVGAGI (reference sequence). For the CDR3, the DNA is TGTGCCAGCAGTGGGACTAGCGGGGCCACCCCAGAGACCCAGTACTTC. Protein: CASSGTSGATPETQYF.

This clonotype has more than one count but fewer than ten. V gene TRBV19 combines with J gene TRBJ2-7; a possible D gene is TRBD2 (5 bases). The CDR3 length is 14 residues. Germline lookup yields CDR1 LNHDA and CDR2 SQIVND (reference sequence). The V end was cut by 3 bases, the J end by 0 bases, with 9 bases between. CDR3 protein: CASSIGLGSYEQYF. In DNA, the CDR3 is TGTGCCAGTAGTATCGGACTGGGCTCCTACGAGCAGTACTTC.

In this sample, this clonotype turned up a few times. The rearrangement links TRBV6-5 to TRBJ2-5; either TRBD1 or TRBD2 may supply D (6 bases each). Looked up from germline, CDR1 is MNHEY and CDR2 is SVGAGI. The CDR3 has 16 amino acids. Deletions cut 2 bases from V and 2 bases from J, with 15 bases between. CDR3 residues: CASSYTGQGRQETQYF. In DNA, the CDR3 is TGTGCCAGCAGTTACACGGGGCAGGGGAGGCAAGAGACCCAGTACTTC.

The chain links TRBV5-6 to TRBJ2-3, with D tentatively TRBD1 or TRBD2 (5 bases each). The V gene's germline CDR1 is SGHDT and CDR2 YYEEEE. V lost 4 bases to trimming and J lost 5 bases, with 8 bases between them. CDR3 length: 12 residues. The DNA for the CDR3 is TGTGCCAGCAGCCTTGGGGGAGATACGCAGTATTTT. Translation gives CASSLGGDTQYF.

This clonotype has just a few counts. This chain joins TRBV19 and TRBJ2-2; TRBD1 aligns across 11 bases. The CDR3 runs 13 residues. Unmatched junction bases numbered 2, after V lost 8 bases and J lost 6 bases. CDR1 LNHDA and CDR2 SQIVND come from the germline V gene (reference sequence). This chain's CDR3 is CASGDRGSGELFF. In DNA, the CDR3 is TGTGCCAGTGGGGACAGGGGGTCCGGGGAGCTGTTTTTT. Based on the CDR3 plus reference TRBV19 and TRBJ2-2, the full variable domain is DGGITQSPKYLFRKEGQNVTLSCEQNLNHDAMYWYRQDPGQGLRLIYYSQIVNDFQKGDIAEGYSVSREKKESFPLTVTSAQKNPTAFYLCASGDRGSGELFFGEGSRLTVL.

CDR3 in amino acids: CASSPRRSTGAETEAFF. DNA for the CDR3: TGTGCCAGCTCACCGCGAAGAAGCACAGGGGCAGAGACTGAAGCTTTCTTT. This chain links TRBV18 with TRBJ1-1; the match to TRBD1 covers 7 bases. J gave up 5 bases and V 3 bases, and 15 bases lay outside the gene matches. This CDR3 is 17 amino acids long. Germline-derived CDR1 and CDR2 are KGHSH and LQKENI.

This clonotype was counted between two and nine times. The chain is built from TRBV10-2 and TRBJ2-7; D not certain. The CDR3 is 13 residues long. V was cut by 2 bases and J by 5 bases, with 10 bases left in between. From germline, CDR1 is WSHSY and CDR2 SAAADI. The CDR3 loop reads CASSEGRAHEQYF. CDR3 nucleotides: TGCGCCAGCAGTGAGGGACGAGCCCACGAGCAGTACTTC.

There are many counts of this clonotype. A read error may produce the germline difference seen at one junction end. CDR3 region: CSSSGSTYNEQFF. The CDR3 DNA follows: TGCAGTTCTAGCGGGAGCACCTACAATGAGCAGTTCTTC. The V gene is TRBV20-1, the J gene TRBJ2-1, with 10 bases that match TRBD2. The CDR3 is 13 residues long. The germline V gene encodes CDR1 DFQATT and CDR2 SNEGSKA (reference sequence).

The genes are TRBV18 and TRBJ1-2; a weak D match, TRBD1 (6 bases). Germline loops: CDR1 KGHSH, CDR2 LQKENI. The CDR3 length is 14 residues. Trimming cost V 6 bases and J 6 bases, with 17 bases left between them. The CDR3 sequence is CASSQDSGADGYTF. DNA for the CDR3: TGTGCCAGCTCCCAGGACAGTGGGGCGGATGGCTACACCTTC.

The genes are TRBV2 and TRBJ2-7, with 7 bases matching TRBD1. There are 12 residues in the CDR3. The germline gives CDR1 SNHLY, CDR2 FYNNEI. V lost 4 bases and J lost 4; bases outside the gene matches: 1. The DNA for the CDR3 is TGTGCCAGCAGTGGGACAGGTTACGAGCAGTACTTC. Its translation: CASSGTGYEQYF.

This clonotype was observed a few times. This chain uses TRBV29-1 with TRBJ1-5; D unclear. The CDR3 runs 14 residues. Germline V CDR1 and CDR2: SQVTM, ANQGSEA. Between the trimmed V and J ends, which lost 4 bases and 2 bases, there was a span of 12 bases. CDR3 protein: CSVAAGSGNQPQHF. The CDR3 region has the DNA TGCAGCGTTGCAGCTGGGAGCGGCAATCAGCCCCAGCATTTT. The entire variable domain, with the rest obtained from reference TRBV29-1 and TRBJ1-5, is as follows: SAVISQKPSRDICQRGTSLTIQCQVDSQVTMMFWYRQQPGQSLTLIATANQGSEATYESGFVIDKFPISRPNLTFSTLTVSNMSPEDSSIYLCSVAAGSGNQPQHFGDGTRLSIL.

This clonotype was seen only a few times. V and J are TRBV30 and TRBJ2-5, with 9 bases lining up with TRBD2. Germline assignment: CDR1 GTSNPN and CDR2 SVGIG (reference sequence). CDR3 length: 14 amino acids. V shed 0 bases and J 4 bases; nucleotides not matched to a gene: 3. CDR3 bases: TGTGCCTGGAGTGTAGGTAGCGGGGGAGAGACCCAGTACTTC. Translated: CAWSVGSGGETQYF.

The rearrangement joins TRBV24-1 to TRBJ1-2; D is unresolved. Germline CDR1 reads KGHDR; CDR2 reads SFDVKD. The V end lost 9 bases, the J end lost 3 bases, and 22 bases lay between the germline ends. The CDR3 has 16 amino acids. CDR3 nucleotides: TGTGCCACCCCCACCCGGACCCTCCAGGAAGACTATGGCTACACCTTC. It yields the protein CATPTRTLQEDYGYTF.

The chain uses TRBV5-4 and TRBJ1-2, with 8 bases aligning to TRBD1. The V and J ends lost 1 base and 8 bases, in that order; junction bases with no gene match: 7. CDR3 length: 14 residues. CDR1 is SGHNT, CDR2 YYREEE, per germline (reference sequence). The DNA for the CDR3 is TGTGCCAGCAGCTTGCCCGTGACAGGGGTCGGCTACACCTTC. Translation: CASSLPVTGVGYTF.

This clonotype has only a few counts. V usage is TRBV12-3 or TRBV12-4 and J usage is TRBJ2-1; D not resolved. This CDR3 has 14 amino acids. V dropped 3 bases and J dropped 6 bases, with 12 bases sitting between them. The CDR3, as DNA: TGTGCCAGCAGTTTCGGCGGTTTCGGCAATGAGCAGTTCTTC. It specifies CASSFGGFGNEQFF.

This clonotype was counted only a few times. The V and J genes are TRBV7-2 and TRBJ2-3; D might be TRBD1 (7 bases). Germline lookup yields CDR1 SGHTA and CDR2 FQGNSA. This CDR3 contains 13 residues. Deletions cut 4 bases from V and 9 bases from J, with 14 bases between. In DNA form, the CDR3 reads TGTGCCAGCAGCTCCGGACAGGAGGGGACGCAGTATTTT. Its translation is CASSSGQEGTQYF.

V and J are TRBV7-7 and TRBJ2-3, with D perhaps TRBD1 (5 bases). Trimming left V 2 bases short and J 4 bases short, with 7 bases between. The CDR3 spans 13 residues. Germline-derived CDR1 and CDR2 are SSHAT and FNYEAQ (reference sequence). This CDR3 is CASSLSGSDTQYF. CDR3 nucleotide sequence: TGTGCCAGCAGCTTATCAGGGTCAGATACGCAGTATTTT.

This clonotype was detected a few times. The CDR3 loop is CASSDLSVGGSRDGELFF. In DNA form, the CDR3 reads TGTGCCAGCAGTGACCTAAGCGTTGGCGGGAGCAGGGACGGGGAGCTGTTTTTT. This rearrangement joins TRBV12-3 or TRBV12-4 to TRBJ2-2; 7 bases match TRBD2. V lost 5 bases to trimming and J lost 7 bases; unmatched junction nucleotides: 19. There are 18 residues in the CDR3.

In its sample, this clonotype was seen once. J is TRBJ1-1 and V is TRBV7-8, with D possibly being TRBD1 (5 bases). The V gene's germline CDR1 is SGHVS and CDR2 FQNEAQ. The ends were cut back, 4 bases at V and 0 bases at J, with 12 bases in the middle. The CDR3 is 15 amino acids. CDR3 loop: CASSSPGRMNTEAFF. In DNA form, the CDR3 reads TGTGCCAGCAGCTCCCCGGGACGGATGAACACTGAAGCTTTCTTT.

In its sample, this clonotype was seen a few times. CDR3 protein: CASSYEVGSTDTQYF. The CDR3 nucleotides read TGTGCCAGCAGTTACGAGGTTGGTAGCACAGATACGCAGTATTTT. The chain is built from TRBV6-2 or TRBV6-3 and TRBJ2-3, with D unclear. V lost 2 bases to trimming and J lost 0 bases, with 9 bases between them. This CDR3 contains 15 residues. The germline CDR1 and CDR2 sequences are MNHEY and SVGEGT.

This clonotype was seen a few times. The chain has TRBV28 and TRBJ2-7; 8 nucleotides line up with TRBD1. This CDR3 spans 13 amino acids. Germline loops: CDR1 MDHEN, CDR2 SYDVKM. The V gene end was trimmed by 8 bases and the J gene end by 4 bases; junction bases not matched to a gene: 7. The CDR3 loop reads CASLGQGAYEQYF. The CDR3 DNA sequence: TGTGCCAGCCTCGGACAGGGTGCTTACGAGCAGTACTTC.

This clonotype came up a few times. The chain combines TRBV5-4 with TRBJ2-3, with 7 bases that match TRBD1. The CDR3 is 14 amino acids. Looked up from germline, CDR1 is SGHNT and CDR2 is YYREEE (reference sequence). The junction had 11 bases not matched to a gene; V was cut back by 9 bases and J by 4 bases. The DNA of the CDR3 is TGTGCCATCATCCCGGACAGGTGGGCAGATACGCAGTATTTT. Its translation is CAIIPDRWADTQYF.

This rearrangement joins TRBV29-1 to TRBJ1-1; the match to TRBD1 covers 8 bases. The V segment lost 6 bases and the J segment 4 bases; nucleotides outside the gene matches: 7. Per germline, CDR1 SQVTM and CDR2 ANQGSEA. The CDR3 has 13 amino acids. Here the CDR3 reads CSVRTGYGTEAFF. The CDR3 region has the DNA TGCAGCGTCCGGACAGGGTACGGCACTGAAGCTTTCTTT.

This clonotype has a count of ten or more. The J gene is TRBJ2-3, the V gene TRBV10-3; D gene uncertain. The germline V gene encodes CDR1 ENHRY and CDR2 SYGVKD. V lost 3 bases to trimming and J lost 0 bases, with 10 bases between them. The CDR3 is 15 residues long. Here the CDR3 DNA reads TGTGCCATCAGTGACGTGCGGCTTAGCACAGATACGCAGTATTTT. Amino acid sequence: CAISDVRLSTDTQYF.

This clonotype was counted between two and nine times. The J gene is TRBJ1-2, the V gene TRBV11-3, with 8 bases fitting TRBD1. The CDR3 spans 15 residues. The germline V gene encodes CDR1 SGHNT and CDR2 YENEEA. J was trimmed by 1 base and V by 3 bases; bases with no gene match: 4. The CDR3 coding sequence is TGTGCCAGCAGCTTCCTGGGACAGGTTAACTATGGCTACACCTTC. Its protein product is CASSFLGQVNYGYTF.